The rows below give T cell receptor beta chains drawn from one sample of a study of beta chain features in type 1 diabetes. Here immunoSEQ multiplex PCR was the method, and the copy in TCRdb shows in-frame clones only, minus some. Seen here are 200,000 to 250,000 clones, around a quarter observed once, and the top ten hold 3.5% to 4%. Material for sequencing was central memory CD4+ T cells from blood. The receptors originated from a man aged 25-40 years in good health. The CDR3 runs from the conserved cysteine through the conserved F or W. Size tells how often a clone was seen (once, few, many) or the class of an expanded clone, and some rows leave it out.

v_gene	j_gene	abundance	CDR3aa
TRBV18	TRBJ2-3	.	CASSLDPGAQYF
TRBV4-3	TRBJ2-2	many	CASSQEMLAGRTGELFF
TRBV30	TRBJ2-5	.	CAWSELAGGETQYF
TRBV30	TRBJ1-5	few	CAWSVGEPNRPQHF
TRBV28	TRBJ1-5	.	CASHVSLSNQPQHF
TRBV7-9	TRBJ2-5	few	CASSPSAAVIETQYF
TRBV7-9	TRBJ2-1	.	CASSPMVLPSYNEQFF
TRBV4-3	TRBJ2-1	.	CASSQEGSNEQFF
TRBV11-2	TRBJ1-1	.	CASSFAGETEAFF
TRBV7-2	TRBJ2-1	.	CASSSTSGIEQFF
TRBV5-4	TRBJ1-6	few	CASSLQGRNSPLHF
TRBV2	TRBJ2-1	few	CASSENREQFF
TRBV30	TRBJ2-3	.	CASSGQGDTQYF
TRBV27	TRBJ1-5	.	CASSGAGQPQHF
TRBV29-1	TRBJ1-1	few	CSVLPQGMNTEAFF
TRBV6-6	TRBJ2-7	.	CASSYSQGSHEQYF
TRBV19	TRBJ2-1	medium-sized	CASSITSGKDAEQFF
TRBV30	TRBJ2-7	many	CAWSHPGAYEQYF
TRBV30	TRBJ2-7	few	CAWSDSYEQYF
TRBV5-4	TRBJ2-5	.	CASRISGSSETQYF
TRBV6-1	TRBJ2-1	few	CASSGGTLLVNEQFF
TRBV7-2	TRBJ2-7	few	CASSSGKGGYEQYF
TRBV18	TRBJ1-2	.	CASSPPLTGSYGYTF
TRBV18	TRBJ1-5	.	CASSWGQGLNQPQHF
TRBV7-9	TRBJ2-3	once	CASSLGLAADTQYF
TRBV7-8	TRBJ2-7	.	CASSLTEGNYEQYF
TRBV7-2	TRBJ2-7	.	CASSLASGRGEQYF
TRBV29-1	TRBJ1-1	few	CSVPRVNTEAFF
TRBV19	TRBJ2-6	.	CASSPGQGYSGANVLTF
TRBV5-1	TRBJ1-2	.	CASSLDSGAYGYTF
TRBV25-1	TRBJ2-7	few	CASRGWVSYEQYF
TRBV4-1	TRBJ2-3	.	CASSQDTGGKRADTQYF
TRBV9	TRBJ1-5	few	CASSARQGQFSGNQPQHF
TRBV18	TRBJ2-5	few	CASSPEVRETQYF
TRBV29-1	TRBJ1-1	.	CSVVGGLTEAFF
TRBV11-2	TRBJ1-3	.	CASSLDSSSGNTIYF
TRBV12-5	TRBJ1-2	few	CASGLPPGYGYTF
TRBV27	TRBJ2-2	.	CASSYGLTNTGELFF
TRBV5-1	TRBJ1-5	.	CASSLEGHFNQPQHF
TRBV7-8	TRBJ1-5	few	CASSGTDRSQPQHF
TRBV29-1	TRBJ2-1	few	CSVAGDLNEQFF
TRBV15	TRBJ2-5	.	CATSRDHGEETQYF
TRBV7-9	TRBJ2-5	.	CASSLAREVGTQYF
TRBV30	TRBJ2-3	.	CAWSVKGGKDTQYF
TRBV5-1	TRBJ1-4	.	CASSTGGAGEKLFF
TRBV18	TRBJ2-1	.	CASSPRDRGTTEQFF
TRBV5-4	TRBJ1-3	.	CASSLTGSGNTIYF
TRBV30	TRBJ2-3	.	CAWSGGLSTDTQYF
TRBV10-3	TRBJ2-1	.	CAISEGLAGQAYEQFF
TRBV11-2	TRBJ2-1	few	CASSLLAPGGNEQFF
TRBV9	TRBJ2-1	once	CASSVGYRSNYNEQFF
TRBV5-1	TRBJ2-5	.	CASSLRTSGDQETQYF
TRBV9	TRBJ2-2	once	CASSPPSNTGELFF